What follows is one T cell receptor beta chain and its context. Its antigen remains unknown. This could be a read error, since a much larger clone is one nucleotide away. Together with a sample-barcoded 5' primer, a J-beta primer mix was included in a second PCR lasting roughly 6 to 12 cycles. TCRdb reprocessed the 5' RACE reads with MiXCR, giving one entry per CDR3 protein. The profile shows hundreds of thousands of distinct CDR3 sequences, about 37% of them singletons. V lost 5 bases and J lost 11; bases outside the gene matches: 11. The CDR3 spans 13 residues. CDR1 and CDR2 (germline): MNHEY, SVGAGI. A minimum of 5.5 micrograms of total RNA was extracted per sample. This record comes from a study of blood T cells in healthy people across ages. General study points: With age, beta diversity per million T cells declined roughly linearly, significantly by about 37. Naive CD4+ cell counts and diversity both ran higher in long-lived than in aged donors. The authors considered diversity estimates from one million T cells to be underestimates.

The clonotype originates from a man aged 18-30 years in good health. The J gene is TRBJ2-5, the V gene TRBV6-5; TRBD1 aligns across 7 bases. The sequencing sample was made of blood. As DNA, the CDR3 is TGTGCCAGCAGTCAAGGGACAGCCTACGGGCAGTACTTC. Translated: CASSQGTAYGQYF.